These T cell receptor beta chains were read from a single sample in a study of OX40 agonist ivuxolimab in advanced cancers. The data were produced by immunoSEQ multiplex PCR, yet TCRdb's version contains in-frame clones alone and is incomplete. The table has some 41,000 clones, about 88% seen once. Material: CD4+ or CD8+ T cells sorted from blood, obtained in a trial of the OX40 agonist ivuxolimab. The receptors here all came from an adult with an advanced solid tumor such as melanoma, head and neck, liver or kidney cancer. Each CDR3 is given with its conserved first and last residue. A D gene is named only where the DNA matches it firmly. Clone size is shown for a subset of rows, as once, few, many or a class of expanded clone.

abundance | d_gene | j_gene | v_gene | CDR3nt | CDR3aa
. | TRBD1 | TRBJ2-6 | TRBV5-1 | TGCGCCAGCAGCTCTGGACAGGGAGTCTCTGGGGCCAACGTCCTGACTTTC | CASSSGQGVSGANVLTF
few | TRBD2 | TRBJ2-3 | TRBV19 | TGTGCCAGTAGTATGTGGATAGCGGGAGGGCTGAGCACAGATACGCAGTATTTT | CASSMWIAGGLSTDTQYF
. | . | TRBJ2-7 | TRBV16 | TGTGCCAGCAGCCAAGTTCGGGAATCTGGCGAGCAGTACTTC | CASSQVRESGEQYF
. | TRBD1 | TRBJ1-1 | TRBV7-9 | TGTGCCAGCAGCCGGACAGGCATGAACACTGAAGCTTTCTTT | CASSRTGMNTEAFF
. | TRBD1 | TRBJ1-2 | TRBV5-6 | TGTGCCAGCAGCTTAGGGACAGCTAACTATGGCTACACCTTC | CASSLGTANYGYTF
once | . | TRBJ2-2 | TRBV27 | TGTGCCAGCAGTTGGGAAGGCAGGACCGGGGAGCTGTTTTTT | CASSWEGRTGELFF
few | . | TRBJ2-6 | TRBV5-4 | TGTGCCAGCAGCTTGGCCTACGCCCAGTCTGGGGCCAACGTCCTGACTTTC | CASSLAYAQSGANVLTF
. | TRBD1 | TRBJ1-3 | TRBV4-2 | TGTGCCAGCAGCGCAGGGGGACAGCTCTCTGGAAACACCATATATTTT | CASSAGGQLSGNTIYF
once | TRBD2 | TRBJ2-1 | TRBV5-1 | TGCGCCAGCAGCTTACACACGACTAGCGGGAGCAATAGTGAGCAGTTCTTC | CASSLHTTSGSNSEQFF
. | . | TRBJ2-3 | TRBV2 | TGTGCCAGCAGTGTTGGGGGTAGCACAGATACGCAGTATTTT | CASSVGGSTDTQYF
. | . | TRBJ1-1 | TRBV27 | TGTGCCAGCAGTTTATCAACAGAGTTGAACACTGAAGCTTTCTTT | CASSLSTELNTEAFF
. | TRBD1 | TRBJ1-3 | TRBV2 | TGTGCCAGCAGGCACCGGGACAGGGCGGGAAACACCATATATTTT | CASRHRDRAGNTIYF
. | . | TRBJ1-1 | TRBV19 | TGTGCCAGCGAAGGTTGGAGTGAAGCTTTCTTT | CASEGWSEAFF
. | . | TRBJ2-1 | TRBV5-4 | TGTGCCAGCAGCTTTATACAGGAGTCCAATGAGCAGTTCTTC | CASSFIQESNEQFF
. | . | TRBJ2-3 | TRBV6-5 | TGTGCCACCCCGGGGAGGGGGCCGTTAGATACGCAGTATTTT | CATPGRGPLDTQYF
. | TRBD1 | TRBJ2-7 | TRBV5-4 | TGTGCCAGCAGCCAGAGGACAGGGGGCGGTGAGCAGTACTTC | CASSQRTGGGEQYF
. | . | TRBJ1-2 | TRBV14 | TGTGCCAGCAGCCCCCCGACAGGATTCTATGGCTACACCTTC | CASSPPTGFYGYTF
. | TRBD1 | TRBJ1-3 | TRBV11-2 | TGTGCCAGCAGCTTAGAGGCAGGGGGCGCAGACACCATATATTTT | CASSLEAGGADTIYF
. | . | TRBJ1-2 | TRBV28 | TGTGCCAGCAGTTTTTTACCGAGTAAGGGCTACACCTTC | CASSFLPSKGYTF
. | . | TRBJ2-4 | TRBV6-5 | TGTGCCAGCAGTTTCAGGGGGGAGATAGCCAAAAACATTCAGTACTTC | CASSFRGEIAKNIQYF
. | . | TRBJ1-1 | TRBV18 | TGTGCCAGCTCACCCCGACTGACGACAGACATGAACACTGAAGCTTTCTTT | CASSPRLTTDMNTEAFF
. | . | TRBJ2-7 | TRBV5-1 | TGCGCCAGCAGCCACGAGTCCCGGACGCTAGGCGAGCAGTACTTC | CASSHESRTLGEQYF
. | . | TRBJ2-7 | TRBV21-1 | TGTGCCAGCCAGTTCTTAGCGGGAGAGGAGGAGCAGTACTTC | CASQFLAGEEEQYF
. | . | TRBJ2-7 | TRBV14 | TGTGCCAGCAGCCCACAGGGATTGAGGTCCTACGAGCAGTACTTC | CASSPQGLRSYEQYF
once | . | TRBJ2-7 | TRBV28 | TGTGCCAGCAGTCTCAACTACGAGCAGTACTTC | CASSLNYEQYF
. | . | TRBJ1-1 | TRBV15 | TGTGCCACCAGCAAAGGTAGAGGAAGGAACACTGAAGCTTTCTTT | CATSKGRGRNTEAFF
. | . | TRBJ2-7 | TRBV6-6 | TGTGCCAGCAGTTACATAGACGAGCAGTACTTC | CASSYIDEQYF
. | . | TRBJ1-1 | TRBV10-1 | TGCGCCAGCCAGAACACTCTGAACACTGAAGCTTTCTTT | CASQNTLNTEAFF
. | TRBD2 | TRBJ2-7 | TRBV7-3 | TGTGCCAGCAGCTTAACAGCTAGCGGGAGTTCCTACGAGCAGTACTTC | CASSLTASGSSYEQYF
. | TRBD1 | TRBJ1-2 | TRBV29-1 | TGCAGCGTTGAAGATCTTAGGGGGCTTTATGGCTACACCTTC | CSVEDLRGLYGYTF
. | . | TRBJ2-3 | TRBV4-1 | TGCGCCAGCAGCCAAGATTCCCCCGGTACGCAGTATTTT | CASSQDSPGTQYF
. | . | TRBJ2-1 | TRBV9 | TGTGCCAGCAGCGTAGTCAGAGTAGGACTACACTACAATGAGCAGTTCTTC | CASSVVRVGLHYNEQFF
. | . | TRBJ1-6 | TRBV27 | TGTGCCAGCAGTCAGGACCGGGACAATTCACCCCTCCACTTT | CASSQDRDNSPLHF
. | . | TRBJ2-7 | TRBV25-1 | TGTGCCAGCAGTGAAGGGCAGGGGTTCACCTACGAGCAGTACTTC | CASSEGQGFTYEQYF
. | TRBD2 | TRBJ2-7 | TRBV18 | TGTGCCAGCTCACCAACGGCGGGAGCTGGGGAGCAGTACTTC | CASSPTAGAGEQYF
. | TRBD2 | TRBJ2-1 | TRBV19 | TGTGCCAGTAGGAGACTAGCGGGAGACAATGAGCAGTTCTTC | CASRRLAGDNEQFF
once | . | TRBJ1-1 | TRBV28 | TGTGCCAGCAGTGAGGACGGCTGGAACACTGAAGCTTTCTTT | CASSEDGWNTEAFF
. | TRBD1 | TRBJ2-1 | TRBV28 | TGTGCCAGCAGGTTTCGCGGCCCCGGGACAGGGGATTACAATGAGCAGTTCTTC | CASRFRGPGTGDYNEQFF
. | . | TRBJ1-2 | TRBV7-9 | TGTGCCAGCAGCCCCCTAGGGCGTTACTATGGCTACACCTTC | CASSPLGRYYGYTF
. | TRBD1 | TRBJ1-4 | TRBV18 | TGTGCCAGCTCACCATTAACCGGGACAGGGACCATACAGGGGATCACTAATGAAAAACTGTTTTTT | CASSPLTGTGTIQGITNEKLFF
. | TRBD1 | TRBJ2-5 | TRBV18 | TGTGCCAGCTCACCCCGGACAGGGGCCGCCGGGGGCCAAGAGACCCAGTACTTC | CASSPRTGAAGGQETQYF
. | . | TRBJ1-1 | TRBV5-1 | TGCGCCAGCAGCTTGGTAGGGTCGGACACTGAAGCTTTCTTT | CASSLVGSDTEAFF
. | TRBD2 | TRBJ2-1 | TRBV19 | TGTGCCAGTAGTATAGCTCAATTTAGCGGGGTGTACAATGAGCAGTTCTTC | CASSIAQFSGVYNEQFF
. | TRBD2 | TRBJ2-7 | TRBV30 | TGTGCCTGGGGTGCGACTAGCGCTACCTACGAGCAGTACTTC | CAWGATSATYEQYF
once | . | TRBJ1-5 | TRBV19 | TGTGCCAGTAGTATAGCCACAGTTAGCAATCAGCCCCAGCATTTT | CASSIATVSNQPQHF
. | . | TRBJ2-2 | TRBV7-9 | TGTGCCAGCAGCCCTTCGGGGGCGAACACCGGGGAGCTGTTTTTT | CASSPSGANTGELFF
. | . | TRBJ1-5 | TRBV18 | TGTGCCAGCTCACCACCCGGGCAGAGCAATCAGCCCCAGCATTTT | CASSPPGQSNQPQHF
few | . | TRBJ1-1 | TRBV5-1 | TGCGCCAGCAGCTTGGGGCATGAGACAGACAACACTGAAGCTTTCTTT | CASSLGHETDNTEAFF
. | TRBD2 | TRBJ2-7 | TRBV6-5 | TGTGCCAGCAGTCGGACTAGCGGGAGTCAACAGTACTTC | CASSRTSGSQQYF
few | TRBD1 | TRBJ2-1 | TRBV11-2 | TGTGCCAGCAGCTTAGCTGGACAGGGGTCTTACAATGAGCAGTTCTTC | CASSLAGQGSYNEQFF
. | TRBD1 | TRBJ1-4 | TRBV5-1 | TGCGCCAGCAGCATTACAGGGGGAACTAATGAAAAACTGTTTTTT | CASSITGGTNEKLFF
. | TRBD1 | TRBJ2-7 | TRBV18 | TGTGCCAGCTCACCACCGTGGGGACAGGCCCACGAGCAGTACTTC | CASSPPWGQAHEQYF
. | TRBD1 | TRBJ2-1 | TRBV18 | TGTGCCAGCTCACCAAGGACAGGGAACAATGAGCAGTTCTTC | CASSPRTGNNEQFF
. | . | TRBJ1-5 | TRBV7-6 | TGTGCCAGCAGCTTAGTTTCAGGGTTGCATCAGCCCCAGCATTTT | CASSLVSGLHQPQHF
. | . | TRBJ2-1 | TRBV11-2 | TGTGCCAGCAGACGGTTATTCGGGCGGGACTACAATGAGCAGTTCTTC | CASRRLFGRDYNEQFF